One and the same sample provided the 7 T cell receptor beta chains below, sequenced in a study of vaccination and CD4 T cells after COVID-19. No antigen is known for these receptors. Treatment: roughly 10-day PBMC culture with coronavirus spike peptide pools or control peptides (ViraFEST assay). The Oncomine TCR Beta short-read assay generated sequence data from the DNA of cultured CD4+ T cells. Each CDR3 protein is one row after TCRdb ran MiXCR on the PCR reads. Of 9,500 to 15,000 distinct CDR3 sequences in the sample, about 79% are singletons; the top ten hold over 25%. Material: CD4+ T cells from blood, cultured in vitro. These receptors were collected from a human donor who had recovered from COVID-19.

The V and J genes are TRBV28 and TRBJ1-2, with TRBD1 matching 7 bases. The V gene end was trimmed by 6 bases and the J gene end by 5 bases; junction bases not matched to a gene: 6. Germline CDR1 is MDHEN and CDR2 is SYDVKM. The CDR3 is made up of 13 amino acids. The CDR3 loop is CASSPGQLYGYTF. CDR3 sequence (DNA): TGTGCCAGCAGCCCGGGACAGCTTTATGGCTACACCTTC.

This chain joins TRBV2 and TRBJ2-5; D gene unclear. Germline-derived CDR1 and CDR2 are SNHLY and FYNNEI. The CDR3 is made up of 11 amino acids. The V end lost 1 base, the J end lost 5 bases, and 2 bases lay between the germline ends. The CDR3 DNA reads TGTGCCAGCAGTGAAGGGGAGACCCAGTACTTC. Its translation: CASSEGETQYF. The full variable domain, rest sourced from reference TRBV2 and TRBJ2-5, is EPEVTQTPSHQVTQMGQEVILRCVPISNHLYFYWYRQILGQKVEFLVSFYNNEISEKSEIFDDQFSVERPDGSNFTLKIRSTKLEDSAMYFCASSEGETQYFGPGTRLLVL.

The CDR3 DNA follows: TGCAGTGCTAGAGATCGGGACGACAGAGATGAGCAGTTCTTC. This codes for CSARDRDDRDEQFF. The chain carries TRBV20-1 and TRBJ2-1; either TRBD1 or TRBD2 may fit D (5 bases each). V was shortened by 0 bases and J by 8 bases, with 14 bases between the two germline ends. CDR3 length: 14 residues. Germline V lookup: CDR1 DFQATT, CDR2 SNEGSKA (reference sequence).

This clonotype was observed a handful of times. J is TRBJ1-6 and V is TRBV20-1, with D uncertain. The V end was cut by 6 bases, the J end by 1 base, with 7 bases between. This CDR3 contains 13 residues. CDR1 is DFQATT, CDR2 SNEGSKA, per germline (reference sequence). CDR3 loop: CSARGSYNSPLHF. The CDR3 region has the DNA TGCAGTGCCCGGGGTTCCTATAATTCACCCCTCCACTTT.

This chain uses TRBV2 with TRBJ2-2; D is ambiguous. V shed 1 base and J shed 5 bases, with 14 bases lying between them. Per germline, CDR1 SNHLY and CDR2 FYNNEI. The CDR3 extends over 16 amino acids. CDR3 nucleotides: TGTGCCAGCAGTGAAGGCCAGCTTTTGAGGACCGGGGAGCTGTTTTTT. It is translated as CASSEGQLLRTGELFF.

The chain is built from TRBV7-2 and TRBJ1-1; TRBD1 agrees at 12 bases. The length of the CDR3 is 16 residues. Germline V gene lookup returns CDR1 SGHTA and CDR2 FQGNSA. V dropped 1 base and J dropped 4; count of bases not matched to a gene: 4. CDR3 sequence (DNA): TGTGCCAGCAGCTTAGTGGGACAGGGGGCTTCCACTGAAGCTTTCTTT. Its translation: CASSLVGQGASTEAFF. Supplemented by reference TRBV7-2 and TRBJ1-1, the full variable domain reads GAGVSQSPSNKVTEKGKDVELRCDPISGHTALYWYRQSLGQGLEFLIYFQGNSAPDKSGLPSDRFSAERTGGSVSTLTIQRTQQEDSAVYLCASSLVGQGASTEAFFGQGTRLTVV.

The chain joins TRBV28 to TRBJ2-1, with 9 positions matching TRBD1. The germline CDR1 and CDR2 sequences are MDHEN and SYDVKM. The V segment lost 7 bases and the J segment 4 bases; nucleotides outside the gene matches: 8. The CDR3 has 15 amino acids. The CDR3 DNA reads as TGTGCCAGCACTCCTGGGACAGGGCCTTACAATGAGCAGTTCTTC. It is translated as CASTPGTGPYNEQFF.